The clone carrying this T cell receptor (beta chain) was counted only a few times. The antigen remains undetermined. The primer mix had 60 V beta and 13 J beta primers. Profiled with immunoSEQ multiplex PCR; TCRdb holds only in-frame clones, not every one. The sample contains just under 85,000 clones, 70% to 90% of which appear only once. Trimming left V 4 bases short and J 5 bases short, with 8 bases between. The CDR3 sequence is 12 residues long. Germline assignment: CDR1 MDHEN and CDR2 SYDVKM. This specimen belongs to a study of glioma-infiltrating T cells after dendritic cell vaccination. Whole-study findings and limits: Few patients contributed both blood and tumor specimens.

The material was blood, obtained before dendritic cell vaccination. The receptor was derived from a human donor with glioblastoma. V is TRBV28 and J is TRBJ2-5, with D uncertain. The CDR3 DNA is TGTGCCAGCAGTTCATCCCAGGAGACCCAGTACTTC. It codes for CASSSSQETQYF.